These 5 T cell receptor beta chains came from one sample sequenced in a study of blood T cell repertoires in COVID-19. Assay used: immunoSEQ multiplex PCR; TCRdb lists only in-frame clones, some missing. The sample gives more than 85,000 clones, nearly 90% of which show up once; more than 4.5% is in the top ten. Sequencing was performed on peripheral blood. These receptors were taken from a man in his 70s with acute or convalescent COVID-19.

This rearrangement joins TRBV3-1 (or the pseudogene TRBV3-2) to TRBJ1-2; 8 nucleotides line up with TRBD1. Losses at the gene ends were 0 bases for V and 6 bases for J; bases not matched to a gene: 3. This CDR3 region has 14 residues. CDR1 and CDR2 (germline): LGHDT, YNNKEL (reference sequence). In nucleotides, the CDR3 is TGTGCCAGCAGCCAAGAGGTGACAGGGGATGGCTACACCTTC. It translates to CASSQEVTGDGYTF.

This rearrangement joins TRBV27 to TRBJ2-5, with 9 nucleotides matching TRBD2. The length of the CDR3 is 14 residues. V was clipped by 6 bases and J by 5 bases; unmatched bases: 7. The germline V gene has CDR1 MNHEY and CDR2 SMNVEV (reference sequence). For the CDR3, the DNA is TGTGCCAGCAGCTCCGCGGGGGGGTGGGAGACCCAGTACTTC. It encodes CASSSAGGWETQYF.

CDR3 amino acids: CASSQDAGGFSYTF. The CDR3 coding sequence is TGTGCCAGCAGCCAAGACGCAGGGGGCTTTAGCTACACCTTC. The chain recombines TRBV3-1 (or the pseudogene TRBV3-2) with TRBJ1-2; 8 bases are shared with TRBD1. V dropped 0 bases and J dropped 9; count of bases not matched to a gene: 6. The CDR3 length is 14 residues. The germline CDR1 and CDR2 sequences are LGHDT and YNNKEL (reference sequence).

The chain recombines TRBV3-1 (or the pseudogene TRBV3-2) with TRBJ2-1; D possibly corresponds to TRBD1 (6 bases). CDR1 and CDR2 from the germline V gene are LGHDT and YNNKEL (reference sequence). The CDR3 covers 16 residues. Trimming took 1 base from V and 6 from J, leaving 16 bases between them. The CDR3 bases are TGTGCCAGCAGCCAAGTCCCCACAGGGATACTCAATGAGCAGTTCTTC. It specifies CASSQVPTGILNEQFF.

The chain has TRBV5-1 and TRBJ1-3; TRBD1 agrees at 7 bases. V lost 4 bases to trimming and J lost 0 bases; unmatched junction nucleotides: 4. CDR3 size: 15 residues. CDR1 SGHRS and CDR2 YFSETQ come from the germline V gene. CDR3 bases: TGCGCCAGCAGCACAGGGGAATTCTCTGGAAACACCATATATTTT. Translated: CASSTGEFSGNTIYF. The complete variable domain, with remaining parts taken from reference TRBV5-1 and TRBJ1-3, reads KAGVTQTPRYLIKTRGQQVTLSCSPISGHRSVSWYQQTPGQGLQFLFEYFSETQRNKGNFPGRFSGRQFSNSRSEMNVSTLELGDSALYLCASSTGEFSGNTIYFGEGSWLTVV.